Listed here are 16 T cell receptor beta chains from one sample, sequenced in a study of blood T cells in healthy people across ages. The second PCR ran roughly 6 to 12 cycles with a sample-barcoded 5' primer and J-beta primers. TCRdb ran MiXCR on the 5' RACE reads and lists one entry per CDR3 protein. The sample carries around 1.5 million distinct CDR3 sequences, almost 35% recorded once. Sequencing was done on a sample of blood. The receptors derive from a young woman in good health.

The chain combines TRBV20-1 with TRBJ1-4, with 12 bases fitting TRBD1. The CDR3 has 13 amino acids. Looked up from germline, CDR1 is DFQATT and CDR2 is SNEGSKA (reference sequence). CDR3 in amino acids: CRDPGTGGSELFF. CDR3 DNA sequence: TGCAGGGACCCCGGGACAGGGGGCAGTGAACTGTTTTTT.

As regards this clonotype: The CDR3 does not close with the conserved phenylalanine or tryptophan, likely indicating a read error. The gene calls are TRBV29-1 and TRBJ1-1, with D maybe TRBD1 (6 bases). Trimming stripped 4 bases from V and 2 bases from J, with 11 bases between. There are 13 residues in the CDR3. CDR1 and CDR2 from the germline V gene are SQVTM and ANQGSEA. This chain's CDR3 is CSVAGQSNTEAFC. The CDR3 nucleotides read TGCAGCGTTGCCGGACAGTCAAACACTGAAGCTTTCTGT.

The CDR3 bases are TGTGCCACCAACCAGGGACTAGACGACAATGAGCAGTTCTTC. It is translated as CATNQGLDDNEQFF. V usage is TRBV24-1 and J usage is TRBJ2-1, with TRBD2 matching over 8 bases. V gave up 8 bases and J gave up 5 bases; unmatched junction bases: 7. Germline V gene lookup returns CDR1 KGHDR and CDR2 SFDVKD. The CDR3 has 14 residues.

The sample holds a few counts of this clonotype. V is TRBV27 and J is TRBJ2-3; 12 bases line up with TRBD2. Germline V gives CDR1 MNHEY, CDR2 SMNVEV (reference sequence). With 9 bases clipped from V and 7 bases from J, the junction kept 11 bases outside the gene matches. This CDR3 has 15 amino acids. CDR3 DNA sequence: TGTGCCAGTTGGGGGGTCGGACTAGCGGGATATACGCAGTATTTT. It translates to CASWGVGLAGYTQYF.

To note about this clonotype: A much bigger clone sits one base away, suggesting this may be a read error. The rearrangement joins TRBV5-1 to TRBJ2-5, with D possibly TRBD1 on 6 matching bases. Judging by the DNA end, TRBJ2-7 fits better; the J call may be wrong. The CDR3 extends over 16 amino acids. Germline CDR1 is SGHRS and CDR2 is YFSETQ. The chain's CDR3 is CAGSPNTGFVLYEQYF. CDR3 bases: TGCGCCGGCAGCCCAAATACAGGGTTTGTTCTCTACGAGCAGTACTTC.

This clonotype was observed a handful of times. This chain joins TRBV6-5 and TRBJ2-1; the D is unclear. This CDR3 region has 14 residues. The V gene's germline CDR1 is MNHEY and CDR2 SVGAGI. V was pared by 6 bases and J by 11 bases, with 20 bases between. The chain's CDR3 is CASRLKTAGSKQFF. In nucleotides, the CDR3 is TGTGCCAGCAGGCTAAAAACGGCAGGATCTAAGCAGTTCTTC.

The sample holds a few counts of this clonotype. The chain has TRBV25-1 and TRBJ1-2, with 7 bases fitting TRBD1. Looked up from germline, CDR1 is MGHDK and CDR2 is SYGVNS. Losses at the gene ends were 2 bases for V and 4 bases for J; bases not matched to a gene: 4. The CDR3 totals 14 residues. CDR3 bases: TGTGCCAGCAGTGAAGGGACAGATGTCTATGGCTACACCTTC. This sequence encodes CASSEGTDVYGYTF.

The chain is built from TRBV2 and TRBJ1-2, with unresolved D. V lost 4 bases and J lost 8, with 14 bases in between. The CDR3 runs to 13 residues. Per the germline V gene, CDR1 is SNHLY and CDR2 is FYNNEI. The CDR3 loop is CASSVLGRMGYTF. The CDR3 DNA reads as TGTGCCAGCAGTGTCTTGGGGAGGATGGGCTACACCTTC.

V and J are TRBV6-2 or TRBV6-3 and TRBJ2-1; TRBD2 matches at 10 bases. V dropped 6 bases and J dropped 1; count of bases not matched to a gene: 6. CDR1 and CDR2 from the germline V gene are MNHEY and SVGEGT. The CDR3 is 16 residues long. The CDR3 is CASRAGLALSYNEQFF. The CDR3 region has the DNA TGTGCCAGCAGAGCGGGACTAGCGCTATCCTACAATGAGCAGTTCTTC.

This chain connects TRBV5-1 to TRBJ1-1, with a weak D call TRBD1 (5 bases). V was trimmed by 0 bases and J by 5 bases, leaving 14 bases between them. Germline assignment: CDR1 SGHRS and CDR2 YFSETQ. This CDR3 comprises 15 residues. The CDR3 loop is CASSLGQTISTEAFF. In DNA form, the CDR3 reads TGCGCCAGCAGCTTGGGACAGACGATCAGTACTGAAGCTTTCTTT.

This clonotype was seen once. The chain is built from TRBV12-3 or TRBV12-4 and TRBJ1-4, with D perhaps matching TRBD1 (5 bases). Deletions cut 8 bases from V and 5 bases from J, with 15 bases between. The CDR3 extends over 14 amino acids. Here the CDR3 DNA reads TGTGCCAGCCGAGTGGGGGGACCGAATGAAAAACTGTTTTTT. This encodes CASRVGGPNEKLFF.

This clonotype was seen a few times. The chain uses TRBV4-1 and TRBJ2-1; D may be TRBD2 (6 bases). Germline CDR1 reads MGHRA; CDR2 reads YSYEKL. The CDR3 is 14 amino acids. Trimming pared 4 bases from V and 8 bases from J, leaving 15 bases between. The CDR3 sequence is CASSPLVGGDEQFF. The CDR3 DNA follows: TGCGCCAGCAGCCCCCTAGTGGGGGGAGATGAGCAGTTCTTC.

This clonotype appeared a few times. This chain joins TRBV12-3 or TRBV12-4 and TRBJ2-5; no clear D gene. V was pared by 3 bases and J by 4 bases, with 6 bases between. The CDR3 has 12 residues. CDR3: CASSFPRETQYF. The CDR3 bases are TGTGCCAGCAGTTTTCCGCGAGAGACCCAGTACTTC.

The V gene is TRBV11-2, the J gene TRBJ2-7; D tentatively fits TRBD1 or TRBD2 (5 bases each). The CDR3 spans 15 residues. V was shortened by 4 bases and J by 0 bases, with 13 bases between the two germline ends. Germline V gene lookup returns CDR1 SGHAT and CDR2 FQNNGV. The CDR3 sequence: CASSSLRDGSYEQYF. The CDR3 DNA reads TGTGCCAGCAGCTCACTCCGGGACGGCTCCTACGAGCAGTACTTC.

J is TRBJ2-7 and V is TRBV20-1; D possibly corresponds to TRBD1 (8 bases). Germline V gene sequence: CDR1 DFQATT, CDR2 SNEGSKA (reference sequence). The length of the CDR3 is 15 residues. Trimming removed 0 bases from V and 4 bases from J, with 16 bases in between. In DNA form, the CDR3 reads TGCAGTGCTAGAGACCGGACAGGGAGGGATTACGAGCAGTACTTC. Protein: CSARDRTGRDYEQYF.

CDR3 protein: CAWRLAGGSTDTQYF. DNA of the CDR3: TGTGCCTGGAGGTTAGCAGGGGGTAGCACAGATACGCAGTATTTT. V is TRBV30 and J is TRBJ2-3, with 7 bases lining up with TRBD1. With 3 bases clipped from V and 0 bases from J, the junction kept 6 bases outside the gene matches. The CDR3 is made up of 15 amino acids. CDR1 and CDR2 from the germline V gene are GTSNPN and SVGIG (reference sequence).